Below are 32 T cell receptor beta chains sequenced from a single sample in a study of cytomegalovirus exposure and HLA in healthy donors. Researchers ran the PCR with 60 Vbeta and 13 Jbeta primers. Sequenced by immunoSEQ multiplex PCR; TCRdb stores in-frame clones only, minus some. The table shows more than 95,000 clones, with about 80% occurring only once. Sequencing input: PBMCs. Receptors were obtained from a man younger than 45 in good health and CMV-seropositive.

This clone came up once. At one of its ends the junction is not consistent with the germline gene, which may arise from a read error. V usage is TRBV2 and J usage is TRBJ1-5; 7 nucleotides line up with TRBD1. The germline V gene encodes CDR1 SNHLY and CDR2 FYNNEI. The CDR3 has 15 residues. As DNA, the CDR3 is TGTGCCAGCAGTACACCCCGGGACAGCACTCAGCCCCAGCATTTT. Translation: CASSTPRDSTQPQHF.

This chain uses TRBV4-2 with TRBJ2-2; no reliable D call. CDR3 length: 15 amino acids. Germline assignment: CDR1 LGHNA and CDR2 YNFKEQ. Trimming stripped 1 base from V and 2 bases from J, with 8 bases between. CDR3 sequence (DNA): TGTGCCAGCAGCCAAGGGGCAGCCAACACCGGGGAGCTGTTTTTT. Translating gives CASSQGAANTGELFF.

The chain combines TRBV9 with TRBJ1-4; 7 bases agree with TRBD1. Per the germline V gene, CDR1 is SGDLS and CDR2 is YYNGEE. This CDR3 region has 16 residues. V lost 4 bases and J lost 8; bases outside the gene matches: 14. CDR3 residues: CASSSPLTGHREKLFF. CDR3 sequence (DNA): TGTGCCAGCAGCTCACCGTTGACAGGGCATCGCGAAAAACTGTTTTTT.

This sequence joins TRBV4-3 and TRBJ2-1; D gene unclear. V shed 2 bases and J shed 0 bases, with 8 bases lying between them. The CDR3 length is 15 residues. Germline-derived CDR1 and CDR2 are LGHNA and YSLEER. The CDR3 spells CASSQTTSSYNEQFF. DNA of the CDR3: TGCGCCAGCAGCCAAACTACCAGCTCCTACAATGAGCAGTTCTTC.

V is TRBV5-1 and J is TRBJ2-2; TRBD2 agrees at 14 bases. The V gene's germline CDR1 is SGHRS and CDR2 YFSETQ. V was clipped by 4 bases and J by 8 bases; unmatched bases: 10. This CDR3 contains 17 residues. The DNA of the CDR3 is TGCGCCAGCAGCGTGGGGACTAGCGGGAGTATACGAGGGGAGCTGTTTTTT. This codes for CASSVGTSGSIRGELFF.

This clone was seen only a few times. The genes are TRBV19 and TRBJ2-7; D perhaps matches TRBD1 (6 bases). Per germline, CDR1 LNHDA and CDR2 SQIVND (reference sequence). This CDR3 has 15 residues. The V and J ends lost 5 bases and 3 bases respectively, with 17 bases between them. The CDR3 region has the DNA TGTGCCAGTAGTCCACGGGACACCTTTGACTACGAGCAGTACTTC. The encoded protein is CASSPRDTFDYEQYF.

This rearrangement joins TRBV4-1 to TRBJ2-5; D is uncertain. Trimming took off 1 base at V and 5 bases at J, with 11 bases between the two ends. CDR3 length equals 14 residues. Germline CDR1 reads MGHRA; CDR2 reads YSYEKL. CDR3 DNA sequence: TGCGCCAGCAGCCAAGCACCCGCCGAGGAGACCCAGTACTTC. Protein product: CASSQAPAEETQYF.

The rearrangement uses TRBV21-1 and TRBJ1-5; the table's D call, TRBD1, was not checked against the DNA. TRBV21-1 is a pseudogene. This CDR3 spans 17 amino acids. The CDR3, as DNA: TGTGCCAGCAGCAGCGGCCTGTCACAGGGTATCCATCAGCCCCAGCATTTT. As protein: CASSSGLSQGIHQPQHF.

This chain uses TRBV29-1 with TRBJ2-5; D ambiguous. CDR3 size: 11 residues. From germline, CDR1 is SQVTM and CDR2 ANQGSEA. Between the trimmed V and J ends, which lost 6 bases and 5 bases, there was a span of 10 bases. The CDR3 nucleotides read TGCAGCGTCTCCCAGGTGGAGACCCAGTACTTC. It codes for CSVSQVETQYF. The variable domain in full, completed from reference TRBV29-1 and TRBJ2-5, reads SAVISQKPSRDICQRGTSLTIQCQVDSQVTMMFWYRQQPGQSLTLIATANQGSEATYESGFVIDKFPISRPNLTFSTLTVSNMSPEDSSIYLCSVSQVETQYFGPGTRLLVL.

CDR3 nucleotides: TGTGCCACCGGGACCGGGATCCGGAGGGGAGAGACCCAGTACTTC. Protein: CATGTGIRRGETQYF. The chain links TRBV15 to TRBJ2-5, with D possibly TRBD2 on 6 matching bases. Deletions cut 8 bases from V and 4 bases from J, with 20 bases between. This CDR3 spans 15 amino acids. Per germline, CDR1 LNHNV and CDR2 YYDKDF (reference sequence).

This clone was recorded once. J is TRBJ2-1 and V is TRBV7-2; D uncertain. The V end was cut by 2 bases, the J end by 5 bases, with 22 bases between. The V gene's germline CDR1 is SGHTA and CDR2 FQGNSA. The CDR3 loop spans 18 amino acids. CDR3 region: CASSLLTPNPRRNNEQFF. CDR3 bases: TGTGCCAGCAGCTTATTAACCCCAAACCCTCGTAGAAACAATGAGCAGTTCTTC.

The chain employs TRBV6-4 and TRBJ2-1; 7 positions agree with TRBD2. The ends lost 3 bases at V and 6 bases at J; junction bases unmatched: 5. This CDR3 has 14 residues. Germline loops: CDR1 MRHNA, CDR2 SNTAGT. CDR3 amino acids: CASSDSAGVNEQFF. The DNA of the CDR3 is TGTGCCAGCAGTGATTCGGCGGGAGTCAATGAGCAGTTCTTC.

The genes are TRBV2 and TRBJ1-5, with a tentative D call TRBD1 (6 bases). Germline V CDR1 and CDR2: SNHLY, FYNNEI. The CDR3 is made up of 13 amino acids. Trimming took 6 bases from V and 5 from J, leaving 11 bases between them. CDR3 coding DNA: TGTGCCAGCAGGACAGGAGAGGATCAGCCCCAGCATTTT. It translates to CASRTGEDQPQHF.

This clone was seen only a few times. The sample has other DNA sequences that encode this CDR3 too. This chain's CDR3 is CASSYSGGTSSYEQYF. CDR3 nucleotides: TGTGCCAGCAGTTACTCCGGCGGGACCAGCTCCTACGAGCAGTACTTC. The chain employs TRBV6-6 and TRBJ2-7; a possible D gene is TRBD2 (6 bases). In germline, CDR1 is MNHNY, CDR2 SVGAGI (reference sequence). Trimming removed 0 bases from V and 0 bases from J, with 12 bases in between. The CDR3 is 16 residues long.

The J gene is TRBJ1-4, the V gene TRBV5-1; 9 nucleotides align to TRBD1. V lost 3 bases and J lost 3; bases outside the gene matches: 12. Germline assignment: CDR1 SGHRS and CDR2 YFSETQ. The CDR3 contains 18 residues. In DNA form, the CDR3 reads TGCGCCAGCAGCTACAAACCGGGACAGGGAAAGGCTAATGAAAAACTGTTTTTT. It is translated as CASSYKPGQGKANEKLFF.

This clone was observed a handful of times. The CDR3 sequence: CASSLGQETNYGYTF. CDR3 nucleotide sequence: TGCGCCAGCAGCTTGGGACAGGAGACTAACTATGGCTACACCTTC. The chain joins TRBV5-1 to TRBJ1-2, with TRBD1 as a possible D gene (6 bases). The CDR3 is 15 amino acids. Trimming stripped 0 bases from V and 0 bases from J, with 9 bases between. Germline CDR1 and CDR2: SGHRS and YFSETQ.

The V gene is TRBV5-6, the J gene TRBJ2-2, with 9 bases fitting TRBD2. The CDR3 consists of 16 residues. V gave up 0 bases and J gave up 6 bases; unmatched junction bases: 6. Germline-derived CDR1 and CDR2 are SGHDT and YYEEEE. Here the CDR3 DNA reads TGTGCCAGCAGCTTGGCCAGCGGGAGGCCGGCCGGGGAGCTGTTTTTT. It encodes CASSLASGRPAGELFF.

V usage is TRBV2 and J usage is TRBJ1-1, with TRBD1 as a possible D gene (5 bases). Trimming took off 4 bases at V and 1 base at J, with 7 bases between the two ends. The CDR3 contains 13 residues. The germline V gene has CDR1 SNHLY and CDR2 FYNNEI. The DNA of the CDR3 is TGTGCCAGCAGTGTGGACACGAACACTGAAGCTTTCTTT. It is translated as CASSVDTNTEAFF.

The chain combines TRBV28 with TRBJ2-6; 7 positions match TRBD2. J lost 2 bases, V lost 5 bases, and 6 bases had no gene match. The germline V gene encodes CDR1 MDHEN and CDR2 SYDVKM. The CDR3 is 16 amino acids. This chain's CDR3 is CASSRDAGAGANVLTF. The CDR3 nucleotides are TGTGCCAGCAGTCGCGACGCGGGGGCTGGGGCCAACGTCCTGACTTTC.

The CDR3 DNA reads TGCGCCAGCAGCTTGGCGCCGGCAGGTCCAGGAAACACCATATATTTT. It codes for CASSLAPAGPGNTIYF. This chain connects TRBV5-1 to TRBJ1-3; unclear D gene. The CDR3 contains 16 residues. In germline, CDR1 is SGHRS, CDR2 YFSETQ. The V and J ends lost 0 bases and 4 bases respectively, with 14 bases between them.

V is TRBV5-1 and J is TRBJ2-7, with 8 bases that match TRBD2. In germline, CDR1 is SGHRS, CDR2 YFSETQ. J lost 3 bases, V lost 6 bases, and 5 bases had no gene match. The CDR3 is 13 amino acids. The CDR3 sequence: CASTVSGNYEQYF. The CDR3 nucleotides read TGCGCCAGCACCGTTAGCGGGAACTACGAGCAGTACTTC.

V and J are TRBV27 and TRBJ2-1; TRBD1 aligns across 7 bases. From germline, CDR1 is MNHEY and CDR2 SMNVEV (reference sequence). V was pared by 7 bases and J by 3 bases, with 6 bases of the junction left unmatched. The CDR3 covers 14 residues. CDR3 loop: CASKVRGYYNEQFF. The CDR3 bases are TGTGCCAGCAAGGTCAGGGGGTACTACAATGAGCAGTTCTTC.

The V gene is TRBV4-1, the J gene TRBJ2-7; 7 bases match TRBD1. The germline V gene encodes CDR1 MGHRA and CDR2 YSYEKL. Losses at the gene ends were 0 bases for V and 2 bases for J; bases not matched to a gene: 4. The CDR3 spans 15 residues. CDR3 coding DNA: TGCGCCAGCAGCCAAGATCCAGGGACAGCCTACGAGCAGTACTTC. Translating it yields CASSQDPGTAYEQYF.

A remark on this clone: The junction differs from germline at one of its ends, possibly a read error. V and J are TRBV20-1 and TRBJ1-2; 7 positions agree with TRBD1. The CDR3 loop spans 11 amino acids. Germline V lookup: CDR1 DFQATT, CDR2 SNEGSKA (reference sequence). The CDR3 loop reads CSAQGGSFSSF. The CDR3 coding sequence is TGCAGTGCCCAAGGGGGCAGTTTTTCTAGCTTC.

The gene calls are TRBV6-6 and TRBJ1-3; 7 nucleotides match TRBD1. Germline V gene lookup returns CDR1 MNHNY and CDR2 SVGAGI (reference sequence). J gave up 4 bases and V 0 bases, and 0 bases lay outside the gene matches. The CDR3 spans 14 residues. CDR3 bases: TGTGCCAGCAGTTACTCGACAGGGGGAAACACCATATATTTT. Its protein is CASSYSTGGNTIYF.

The V gene is TRBV7-2, the J gene TRBJ2-7, with 9 bases matching TRBD2. Germline V lookup: CDR1 SGHTA, CDR2 FQGNSA. The CDR3 is made up of 16 amino acids. V gave up 1 base and J gave up 4 bases; unmatched junction bases: 8. For the CDR3, the DNA is TGTGCCAGCAGCTTAGAGGCTAGCGGGACGCATTACGAGCAGTACTTC. Translated: CASSLEASGTHYEQYF.

The CDR3 sequence: CASRLAVRSYNEQFF. The CDR3 DNA reads as TGTGCCAGCAGGCTAGCGGTTCGCTCCTACAATGAGCAGTTCTTC. V is TRBV6-5 and J is TRBJ2-1; the match to TRBD2 covers 7 bases. The V gene's germline CDR1 is MNHEY and CDR2 SVGAGI. Trimming removed 6 bases from V and 0 bases from J; junction bases left unmatched: 5. The CDR3 runs to 15 residues.

The genes are TRBV4-3 and TRBJ1-4; the match to TRBD1 covers 7 bases. Germline V lookup: CDR1 LGHNA, CDR2 YSLEER. The CDR3 totals 14 residues. V lost 4 bases, J lost 8 bases, and 7 bases stayed unmatched. CDR3 sequence (DNA): TGCGCCAGCAGCCGAAGCCCGGGACAGGAAAAACTGTTTTTT. Residues: CASSRSPGQEKLFF.

CDR3 region: CSVEGQGYNEQFF. The CDR3 nucleotides are TGCAGCGTAGAGGGACAGGGATACAATGAGCAGTTCTTC. V gene TRBV29-1 combines with J gene TRBJ2-1; 9 bases match TRBD1. V lost 6 bases and J lost 4; bases outside the gene matches: 4. This CDR3 spans 13 amino acids. The V gene's germline CDR1 is SQVTM and CDR2 ANQGSEA.

This clone was detected once. The V gene is TRBV10-1, the J gene TRBJ2-2; D might be TRBD2 (5 bases). The CDR3 is made up of 15 amino acids. The germline gives CDR1 WNHNN, CDR2 SYGVQD (reference sequence). The V gene lost 7 bases and the J gene lost 4 bases, with 16 bases spanning the gap. CDR3 protein: CASTDQRAGTGELFF. The CDR3 DNA is TGCGCCAGCACAGATCAGAGGGCCGGCACCGGGGAGCTGTTTTTT.

The V call is TRBV20-1, the J call TRBJ1-1; no clear D gene. Per germline, CDR1 DFQATT and CDR2 SNEGSKA (reference sequence). Trimming shortened V by 5 bases and J by 8 bases, and 9 bases separated the two germline ends. CDR3 length equals 10 residues. CDR3 nucleotide sequence: TGCAGTGCTGTCCTAAGAGAAGCTTTCTTT. Its translation is CSAVLREAFF.

CDR3 protein: CASSELGTGGETQYF. The CDR3 DNA reads TGTGCCAGCAGTGAACTCGGGACAGGGGGTGAGACCCAGTACTTC. The gene calls are TRBV2 and TRBJ2-5, with 11 bases fitting TRBD1. V shed 2 bases, J shed 5 bases, and the junction held 4 bases outside the gene matches. CDR3 length equals 15 residues. Germline values: CDR1 SNHLY, CDR2 FYNNEI.